The source of this T cell receptor beta chain is a study of blood T cell repertoires in COVID-19. Whole-study context: Italy, Spain and the United States were the sources of the convalescent and acute COVID-19 samples. Sources were T cells, B-cell-depleted T cells, or PBMCs; the material itself was cDNA or gDNA.

Authors' data handling: Quantification of nucleated cells was approximated via reference gene primer amplification. The data were produced by immunoSEQ multiplex PCR, yet TCRdb's version contains in-frame clones alone and is incomplete. D and trimming were read from the DNA, whereas the V and J calls and clone size are those reported in that table. The sample consists of some 180,000 clones, 70% to 80% of them appearing once. The CDR3 runs to 14 residues. From germline, CDR1 is LNHDA and CDR2 SQIVND (reference sequence). Trimming took off 6 bases at V and 3 bases at J, with 11 bases between the two ends.

The chain has TRBV19 and TRBJ2-2; D perhaps matches TRBD2 (6 bases). The specimen sequenced was peripheral blood. The sequence came from a middle-aged man who had recovered from COVID-19. The CDR3 DNA follows: TGTGCCAGTAGCAGGGACTTAGACACCGGGGAGCTGTTTTTT. Translating it yields CASSRDLDTGELFF.